The 24 T cell receptor beta chains in this list originate from one sample, sequenced in a study of patients and donors after allogeneic stem cell transplantation (dated by TCRdb to about 2020). The library came from RT-PCR. The instrument given in TCRdb is NextSeq 550. The public sequencing data were trimmed at Q25 with fastp and processed into clonotypes with MiXCR by TCRdb, which kept only in-frame beta chains. Identical CDR3 protein sequences are pooled into one entry, listed with their most common genes and DNA. Here the sample has roughly 21,000 distinct CDR3 sequences; under 30% occur a single time. 48% of the sample comes from the top ten. Sequencing was done on a sample of blood, either unsorted or a sorted T cell fraction (not recorded which). The receptors were sampled from a human donor who was either an allogeneic HSCT recipient or a stem cell or donor lymphocyte infusion donor (not recorded which). It is not recorded whose cells these are; they may come from a transplant donor.

This clonotype was recorded only once. J is TRBJ2-7 and V is TRBV28; no clear D gene. The CDR3 has 11 residues. V dropped 9 bases and J dropped 3 bases, with 9 bases sitting between them. Germline lookup yields CDR1 MDHEN and CDR2 SYDVKM. Here the CDR3 reads CASGRIYEQYF. The CDR3 DNA reads TGTGCCAGTGGGCGGATCTACGAGCAGTACTTC.

The chain recombines TRBV5-6 with TRBJ2-1; no clear D. The V end lost 4 bases, the J end lost 2 bases, and 13 bases lay between the germline ends. CDR3 length: 15 amino acids. Per the germline V gene, CDR1 is SGHDT and CDR2 is YYEEEE. CDR3 loop: CASSPAQTPYNEQFF. CDR3 nucleotide sequence: TGTGCCAGCAGCCCAGCCCAGACACCCTACAATGAGCAGTTCTTC.

The V and J genes are TRBV4-3 and TRBJ1-2; TRBD1 is a possible D gene (6 bases). The V end lost 1 base, the J end lost 4 bases, and 10 bases lay between the germline ends. Germline V gives CDR1 LGHNA, CDR2 YSLEER. The CDR3 has 14 residues. DNA for the CDR3: TGCGCCAGCAGCCAAGGGTCCAGGGGCTATGGCTACACCTTC. It translates to CASSQGSRGYGYTF.

This clonotype was recorded a few times. The chain recombines TRBV29-1 with TRBJ2-3; D may match TRBD1 or TRBD2 (5 bases each). Trimming left V 2 bases short and J 6 bases short, with 12 bases between. The germline CDR1 and CDR2 sequences are SQVTM and ANQGSEA. CDR3 size: 13 residues. The CDR3 region is CSVEQGGTDTQYF. In nucleotides, the CDR3 is TGCAGCGTTGAACAGGGTGGGACGGATACGCAGTATTTT.

Details on this clonotype: One end of the junction does not line up with germline, which may come from a read error. The V and J genes are TRBV4-1 and TRBJ2-2, with D perhaps matching TRBD1 or TRBD2 (5 bases each). Germline V gene lookup returns CDR1 MGHRA and CDR2 YSYEKL. CDR3 length: 17 residues. In nucleotides, the CDR3 is TGCGCCAGCAGTCAAGTCGCCGGGACCACGAACACCGGGGAGCTGTTTTTT. The encoded protein is CASSQVAGTTNTGELFF.

This chain connects TRBV13 to TRBJ1-6, with D uncertain. The V gene lost 5 bases and the J gene lost 0 bases, with 11 bases spanning the gap. Germline CDR1 and CDR2: PRHDT and FYEKMQ (reference sequence). The CDR3 is made up of 16 amino acids. CDR3 in DNA: TGTGCCAGCAGCGTCCGACGGAGCTCCTATAATTCACCCCTCCACTTT. Its protein is CASSVRRSSYNSPLHF.

CDR3 DNA sequence: TGTGCCAGCAGTTTATTGGGCGAGCGCGATGAAGCTTTCTTT. Encoded protein: CASSLLGERDEAFF. The rearrangement joins TRBV27 to TRBJ1-1; no clear D gene. This CDR3 is 14 amino acids long. Germline V gene data show CDR1 as MNHEY and CDR2 as SMNVEV (reference sequence). The V and J ends lost 1 base and 7 bases respectively, with 13 bases between them.

The chain couples TRBV6-6 to TRBJ1-5, with D unclear. The length of the CDR3 is 17 residues. V lost 6 bases and J lost 0, with 18 bases in between. From germline, CDR1 is MNHNY and CDR2 SVGAGI (reference sequence). The chain's CDR3 is CASRSVAKGYSNQPQHF. The CDR3 coding sequence is TGTGCCAGCAGGTCCGTTGCCAAGGGCTATAGCAATCAGCCCCAGCATTTT.

In its sample, this clonotype was seen a few times. The chain combines TRBV7-9 with TRBJ1-1; unclear D gene. The V end lost 5 bases, the J end lost 0 bases, and 19 bases lay between the germline ends. This CDR3 is 17 amino acids long. Germline lookup yields CDR1 SEHNR and CDR2 FQNEAQ (reference sequence). The CDR3, as DNA: TGTGCCAGCAGCCCCACAAGGAGACTGTCACTGAACACTGAAGCTTTCTTT. This gives the protein CASSPTRRLSLNTEAFF.

The chain uses TRBV3-1 and TRBJ2-5, with a possible D match to TRBD2 (6 bases). The CDR3 is made up of 14 amino acids. Germline V gene data show CDR1 as LGHDT and CDR2 as YNNKEL (reference sequence). V was cut by 5 bases and J by 0 bases, with 10 bases left in between. CDR3 in amino acids: CASSYRDYQETQYF. CDR3 nucleotide sequence: TGTGCCAGCAGCTACCGGGACTACCAAGAGACCCAGTACTTC.

The chain links TRBV28 to TRBJ1-2, with 7 bases matching TRBD1. V was pared by 5 bases and J by 0 bases, with 3 bases of the junction left unmatched. This CDR3 is built from 14 residues. Germline V gene data show CDR1 as MDHEN and CDR2 as SYDVKM. The CDR3 region is CASSPGTANYGYTF. In nucleotides, the CDR3 is TGTGCCAGCAGTCCCGGGACAGCTAACTATGGCTACACCTTC.

The V and J genes are TRBV6-5 and TRBJ1-6, with D unclear. Germline loops: CDR1 MNHEY, CDR2 SVGAGI. The CDR3 sequence is 14 residues long. Deletions cut 4 bases from V and 7 bases from J, with 11 bases between. The CDR3 DNA is TGTGCCAGCAGTTCTAGTCCGGGAAATTCACCCCTCCACTTT. Translated: CASSSSPGNSPLHF.

The CDR3 DNA reads as TGTGCCAGCACTAGTCCCGGGGGGCAGGCGCCGAACACTGAAGCTTTCTTT. Translated, it gives CASTSPGGQAPNTEAFF. This rearrangement joins TRBV28 to TRBJ1-1, with TRBD1 as a possible D gene (6 bases). Germline loops: CDR1 MDHEN, CDR2 SYDVKM. Trimming cost V 7 bases and J 1 base, with 22 bases left between them. CDR3 length: 17 residues.

Written as DNA, the CDR3 is TGCGCCAGCAGCTTGGAGGGGGCGTCTAGCAATGAGCAGTTCTTC. Residues: CASSLEGASSNEQFF. The genes are TRBV5-1 and TRBJ2-1, with 7 bases aligning to TRBD1. There are 15 residues in the CDR3. From germline, CDR1 is SGHRS and CDR2 YFSETQ. The ends lost 0 bases at V and 6 bases at J; junction bases unmatched: 6.

Only a few counts were recorded for this clonotype. The gene calls are TRBV12-3 or TRBV12-4 and TRBJ1-5, with D possibly being TRBD1 (6 bases). This CDR3 is built from 13 residues. V was trimmed by 5 bases and J by 6 bases, leaving 11 bases between them. The CDR3 nucleotides read TGTGCCAGCAGTATCACAGGGTTTCAGCCCCAGCATTTT. It codes for CASSITGFQPQHF.

This chain joins TRBV12-3 or TRBV12-4 and TRBJ2-7; TRBD1 is a possible D gene (6 bases). The CDR3 has 13 residues. V was clipped by 6 bases and J by 3 bases, with 12 bases between them. The CDR3 protein is CASRQTGRYEQYF. CDR3 nucleotides: TGTGCCAGCAGGCAAACAGGGCGCTACGAGCAGTACTTC.

This chain links TRBV20-1 with TRBJ1-3; D possibly corresponds to TRBD1 (5 bases). V was shortened by 2 bases and J by 0 bases, with 8 bases between the two germline ends. In germline, CDR1 is DFQATT, CDR2 SNEGSKA (reference sequence). This CDR3 region has 14 residues. The CDR3 loop is CSARYRSSGNTIYF. In DNA form, the CDR3 reads TGCAGTGCTAGATACAGGAGCTCTGGAAACACCATATATTTT.

This clonotype was picked up a small number of times. The chain couples TRBV12-3 or TRBV12-4 to TRBJ2-7, with a possible D match to TRBD2 (5 bases). The CDR3 consists of 11 residues. V lost 8 bases to trimming and J lost 7 bases, with 12 bases between them. The CDR3 reads CASQRRGEQYF. The CDR3 DNA reads as TGTGCCAGCCAGCGAAGAGGGGAGCAGTACTTC.

This clonotype was found once. The CDR3, as DNA: TGCGCCAGCAGCCTCGGAGCGGGGGACGAGCAGTTCTTC. Residues: CASSLGAGDEQFF. This chain uses TRBV5-1 with TRBJ2-1; TRBD2 matches at 8 bases. CDR3 size: 13 residues. Trimming cost V 4 bases and J 10 bases; bases outside gene matches: 7. Germline V lookup: CDR1 SGHRS, CDR2 YFSETQ.

This clonotype was seen more than once but under ten times. The chain recombines TRBV12-3 or TRBV12-4 with TRBJ2-7; maybe TRBD2 (7 bases). The CDR3 loop spans 15 amino acids. Deletions cut 6 bases from V and 1 base from J, with 16 bases between. This CDR3 reads CASSKRGGSSYEQYF. The DNA for the CDR3 is TGTGCCAGCAGCAAAAGGGGGGGATCTTCCTACGAGCAGTACTTC.

This clonotype was picked up a small number of times. This rearrangement joins TRBV28 to TRBJ1-5; the D is unclear. Germline-derived CDR1 and CDR2 are MDHEN and SYDVKM. The CDR3 is 16 amino acids. The ends were cut back, 5 bases at V and 0 bases at J, with 14 bases in the middle. The CDR3 DNA reads as TGTGCCAGCAGTCCGGCCGGACTGTATAGCAATCAGCCCCAGCATTTT. This translates into CASSPAGLYSNQPQHF.

For this clonotype: One end of the junction fails to match germline, which may point to a read error. The genes are TRBV27 and TRBJ1-6; no clear D. Germline loops: CDR1 MNHEY, CDR2 SMNVEV (reference sequence). The CDR3 covers 14 residues. Written as DNA, the CDR3 is TGTGCCAGCAGTTTGAACGAAAGGGATTCACCCCTCTACTTT. Translating gives CASSLNERDSPLYF.

This rearrangement joins TRBV20-1 to TRBJ1-1, with no clear D. There are 12 residues in the CDR3. CDR1 and CDR2 (germline): DFQATT, SNEGSKA (reference sequence). The V gene lost 0 bases and the J gene lost 6 bases, with 8 bases spanning the gap. This CDR3 is CSARDEGPEAFF. For the CDR3, the DNA is TGCAGTGCTAGAGATGAGGGTCCTGAAGCTTTCTTT.

The chain combines TRBV18 with TRBJ1-2, with a possible D match to TRBD1 (5 bases). The CDR3 runs 13 residues. The V gene lost 3 bases and the J gene lost 2 bases, with 7 bases spanning the gap. In germline, CDR1 is KGHSH, CDR2 LQKENI. The CDR3 reads CASSPRDNYGYTF. CDR3 in DNA: TGTGCCAGCTCACCTCGGGACAACTATGGCTACACCTTC.